This T cell receptor (beta chain) was sequenced in a study of regulatory T cells in long-lasting Graves disease. The time point was: persistent/refractory GD, antithyroid drugs over 5 years with positive TRAb. Construction of the TCR library relied on RNA isolated from PBMCs. The germline V and J ends were trimmed by 1 base and 4 bases, with 14 bases remaining between them. The CDR3 covers 15 residues. CDR1 is SGHRS and CDR2 is YFSETQ in the germline V gene. With iRepertoire HTBI primers and Arm-PCR of CDR3 regions, TCR beta libraries were built. From the multiplex PCR reads, TCRdb called clonotypes with MiXCR, one entry per CDR3 protein. The table has hundreds of thousands of distinct CDR3 sequences, 25% to 35% seen once; the top ten hold under 55%.

The TCR comes from a female donor with Graves disease. This material consisted of peripheral blood mononuclear cells (PBMCs), taken when the disease was refractory, from a patient treated with antithyroid drugs. The chain combines TRBV5-1 with TRBJ1-2, with TRBD1 as a possible D gene (6 bases). The CDR3 DNA reads TGCGCCAGCAGCTTGCGGGACAACCTAGCCTATGGCTACACCTTC. It translates to CASSLRDNLAYGYTF.